These 25 T cell receptor beta chains originate from one sample sequenced in a study of CD8 T cells in ankylosing spondylitis. Regarding the study as a whole: Seemingly characteristic of ankylosing spondylitis blood was a TCR beta motif consisting of fewer than 10 highly homologous variants.

TCRdb passed the 5' RACE reads through MiXCR, listing each CDR3 protein once. Altogether about 700,000 distinct CDR3 sequences are present, around 19% being singletons, with the ten largest covering about 20%. Their antigen targets remain unknown. The sample was blood, either unsorted or a sorted T cell fraction (not recorded which). These receptors all stem from a male donor with ankylosing spondylitis.

The J gene is TRBJ1-6, the V gene TRBV2, with D uncertain. The germline V gene encodes CDR1 SNHLY and CDR2 FYNNEI. Trimming stripped 6 bases from V and 5 bases from J, with 2 bases between. CDR3 length: 11 residues. For the CDR3, the DNA is TGTGCCAGCAGGGATAATTCACCCCTCCACTTT. Translating it yields CASRDNSPLHF.

This clonotype has just a few counts. This rearrangement joins TRBV11-2 to TRBJ2-1; no clear D. Per germline, CDR1 SGHAT and CDR2 FQNNGV. The CDR3 has 14 amino acids. V was pared by 7 bases and J by 6 bases, with 16 bases between. The CDR3 DNA is TGTGCCAGCAACCCCGTGAGACCCTTCAATGAGCAGTTCTTC. This codes for CASNPVRPFNEQFF.

The chain employs TRBV20-1 and TRBJ2-1; TRBD2 aligns across 9 bases. The junction had 4 bases not matched to a gene; V was cut back by 5 bases and J by 2 bases. The CDR3 loop spans 14 amino acids. Per germline, CDR1 DFQATT and CDR2 SNEGSKA (reference sequence). DNA for the CDR3: TGCAGTGCTCCTGGACTAGCGACCTACAATGAGCAGTTCTTC. It codes for CSAPGLATYNEQFF.

This clonotype was detected a few times. The CDR3 sequence is CSARDPSTEQETQYF. CDR3 in DNA: TGCAGTGCTAGAGACCCCTCGACAGAGCAAGAGACCCAGTACTTC. J is TRBJ2-5 and V is TRBV20-1; possibly TRBD1 for D (5 bases). Per germline, CDR1 DFQATT and CDR2 SNEGSKA (reference sequence). The ends were cut back, 0 bases at V and 2 bases at J, with 13 bases in the middle. The CDR3 is 15 amino acids.

This clonotype was picked up a small number of times. CDR3 in amino acids: CASSKDLYEQYF. CDR3 DNA sequence: TGTGCCAGCAGCAAGGACCTCTACGAGCAGTACTTC. The V gene is TRBV7-9, the J gene TRBJ2-7; no reliable D call. CDR1 and CDR2 (germline): SEHNR, FQNEAQ (reference sequence). There are 12 residues in the CDR3. V was clipped by 5 bases and J by 3 bases, with 8 bases between them.

This chain links TRBV7-2 with TRBJ2-1, with a tentative D call TRBD1 (6 bases). The length of the CDR3 is 16 residues. Germline assignment: CDR1 SGHTA and CDR2 FQGNSA. The V end lost 4 bases, the J end lost 2 bases, and 15 bases lay between the germline ends. CDR3 bases: TGTGCCAGCAGCTCCGAATACAGGGTGACCTACAATGAGCAGTTCTTC. Translation: CASSSEYRVTYNEQFF.

The genes are TRBV6-1 and TRBJ1-2; TRBD1 agrees at 8 bases. This CDR3 is built from 16 residues. Germline assignment: CDR1 MNHNS and CDR2 SASEGT. V dropped 6 bases and J dropped 0; count of bases not matched to a gene: 9. CDR3 region: CASSATGAEANYGYTF. The CDR3 bases are TGTGCCAGCAGCGCGACAGGGGCGGAAGCTAACTATGGCTACACCTTC.

The CDR3 spells CASALAGTGLGGQETQYF. In nucleotides, the CDR3 is TGTGCTAGTGCCCTCGCCGGGACAGGGCTAGGGGGCCAAGAGACCCAGTACTTC. The chain is built from TRBV12-5 and TRBJ2-5, with 9 bases lining up with TRBD1. V was pared by 7 bases and J by 1 base, with 16 bases of the junction left unmatched. This CDR3 is built from 18 residues. Per the germline V gene, CDR1 is LGHNT and CDR2 is FRNRAP.

In its sample, this clonotype was seen once. The chain carries TRBV7-9 and TRBJ1-1, with 9 bases lining up with TRBD1. Germline CDR1 reads SEHNR; CDR2 reads FQNEAQ (reference sequence). V shed 6 bases, J shed 1 base, and the junction held 12 bases outside the gene matches. CDR3 length: 17 residues. Written as DNA, the CDR3 is TGTGCCAGCAGAACTACCACAGGGGGCGGCGAGAACACTGAAGCTTTCTTT. Translation gives CASRTTTGGGENTEAFF.

J is TRBJ2-3 and V is TRBV4-2, with 8 bases that match TRBD2. Germline lookup yields CDR1 LGHNA and CDR2 YNFKEQ. The CDR3 loop spans 17 amino acids. With V trimmed by 0 bases and J by 9 bases, 14 bases remained unmatched. CDR3 nucleotide sequence: TGTGCCAGCAGCCAAGATCGAGCGGGAGTGGTTACAGCGACGCAGTATTTT. Translating gives CASSQDRAGVVTATQYF.

The rearrangement uses TRBV7-8 and TRBJ2-1, with TRBD2 as a possible D gene (6 bases). The CDR3 has 14 residues. Germline assignment: CDR1 SGHVS and CDR2 FQNEAQ. Deletions cut 4 bases from V and 4 bases from J, with 11 bases between. Here the CDR3 reads CASSSPGLYNEQFF. The CDR3 DNA is TGTGCCAGCAGCTCACCGGGACTTTACAATGAGCAGTTCTTC.

This clonotype occurred a few times. This sequence joins TRBV5-1 and TRBJ2-5; tentative D call: TRBD1 (6 bases). The CDR3 has 16 amino acids. Trimming took 0 bases from V and 5 from J, leaving 17 bases between them. The germline CDR1 and CDR2 sequences are SGHRS and YFSETQ. CDR3 DNA sequence: TGCGCCAGCAGCTTGGGACGGGACACAGGCGGGGAGACCCAGTACTTC. Its translation is CASSLGRDTGGETQYF.

This clonotype was counted between two and nine times. The chain links TRBV6-2 or TRBV6-3 to TRBJ2-1, with TRBD2 identical over 13 bases. Germline V CDR1 and CDR2: MNHEY, SVGEGT. CDR3 length: 16 residues. V dropped 6 bases and J dropped 6; count of bases not matched to a gene: 8. In DNA, the CDR3 is TGTGCCAGCAGAACAACAACTAGCGGGAGGGCCAATGAGCAGTTCTTC. As protein: CASRTTTSGRANEQFF.

The chain has TRBV9 and TRBJ1-3, with D maybe TRBD1 (6 bases). CDR1 is SGDLS, CDR2 YYNGEE, per germline. The CDR3 loop spans 18 amino acids. The V and J ends lost 3 bases and 2 bases respectively, with 21 bases between them. The CDR3 DNA is TGTGCCAGCAGCGGAGGGGGAGGTGGTGTATTAGCTGGAAACACCATATATTTT. Encoded protein: CASSGGGGGVLAGNTIYF.

The V and J genes are TRBV20-1 and TRBJ1-1; the match to TRBD1 covers 10 bases. This CDR3 comprises 14 residues. Germline CDR1 is DFQATT and CDR2 is SNEGSKA (reference sequence). V was pared by 5 bases and J by 1 base, with 4 bases of the junction left unmatched. The CDR3 is CSARTGGKNTEAFF. The DNA of the CDR3 is TGCAGTGCTCGGACAGGGGGAAAGAACACTGAAGCTTTCTTT.

This chain connects TRBV7-2 to TRBJ2-7; weak D call: TRBD2 (6 bases). Germline CDR1 and CDR2: SGHTA and FQGNSA. Deletions cut 3 bases from V and 5 bases from J, with 14 bases between. This CDR3 is 14 amino acids long. CDR3 protein: CASSLPFRGNEQYF. CDR3 nucleotide sequence: TGTGCCAGCAGCTTGCCTTTCCGGGGGAACGAGCAGTACTTC.

In this sample, this clonotype turned up a few times. V and J are TRBV5-1 and TRBJ1-1, with D possibly TRBD1 on 6 matching bases. V lost 3 bases and J 5 bases, leaving 14 bases between the germline ends. Germline assignment: CDR1 SGHRS and CDR2 YFSETQ. This CDR3 is built from 14 residues. As DNA, the CDR3 is TGCGCCAGCAGCTGGGGGGCTGGACCTACTGAAGCTTTCTTT. Encoded protein: CASSWGAGPTEAFF.

The J gene is TRBJ2-7, the V gene TRBV29-1, with TRBD1 identical over 7 bases. The CDR3 runs 14 residues. CDR1 is SQVTM and CDR2 is ANQGSEA in the germline V gene. J was trimmed by 0 bases and V by 7 bases; bases with no gene match: 9. CDR3 in DNA: TGCAGCGCCCTACTAGGGGGCGCCTCCTACGAGCAGTACTTC. Translation: CSALLGGASYEQYF.

The table lists this clonotype with a few counts. The J gene is TRBJ2-1, the V gene TRBV7-6, with 8 bases identical to TRBD2. Germline values: CDR1 SGHVS, CDR2 FNYEAQ. Germline trimming cut 5 bases from V and 4 bases from J; bases unmatched to any gene: 7. CDR3 length: 15 amino acids. In DNA, the CDR3 is TGTGCCAGCAGCCGAACGACTAGCGCTTACAATGAGCAGTTCTTC. This gives the protein CASSRTTSAYNEQFF.

The chain recombines TRBV7-2 with TRBJ2-7, with 15 bases matching TRBD2. Germline values: CDR1 SGHTA, CDR2 FQGNSA. J gave up 3 bases and V 5 bases, and 2 bases lay outside the gene matches. There are 15 residues in the CDR3. The CDR3: CASSTGLAGGYEQYF. The CDR3 coding sequence is TGTGCCAGCAGCACGGGACTAGCGGGAGGCTACGAGCAGTACTTC.

At least ten counts were recorded for this clonotype. The chain couples TRBV29-1 to TRBJ2-7, with D perhaps TRBD1 (6 bases). CDR3 length: 15 amino acids. Germline V gene data show CDR1 as SQVTM and CDR2 as ANQGSEA. The V end was cut by 0 bases, the J end by 3 bases, with 15 bases between. Written as DNA, the CDR3 is TGCAGCGTTGAAGATTTCAGGACAGCCTGCTACGAGCAGTACTTC. Residues: CSVEDFRTACYEQYF.

This clonotype was observed a few times. The chain links TRBV21-1 to TRBJ1-6. TRBV21-1 is shown as a pseudogene. CDR3 size: 14 residues. As DNA, the CDR3 is TGTGCCAGCAGCAAATGGGAGCCTAATTCACCCCTCCACTTT. The encoded protein is CASSKWEPNSPLHF.

The chain carries TRBV29-1 and TRBJ2-1, with TRBD2 matching 9 bases. CDR1 and CDR2 (germline): SQVTM, ANQGSEA. With 6 bases clipped from V and 2 bases from J, the junction kept 2 bases outside the gene matches. This CDR3 is built from 13 residues. DNA of the CDR3: TGCAGCGTAGAGCGGGAGGCCTACAATGAGCAGTTCTTC. Translated: CSVEREAYNEQFF.

This chain connects TRBV9 to TRBJ2-3, with TRBD1 identical over 7 bases. CDR3 size: 15 residues. Germline V gene sequence: CDR1 SGDLS, CDR2 YYNGEE. After removal of 0 bases from V and 2 bases from J, the junction contained 3 bases not matched to a gene. The CDR3 DNA sequence: TGTGCCAGCAGCGTAGAGGGGGCCAACACAGATACGCAGTATTTT. It is translated as CASSVEGANTDTQYF. Full variable domain (outside the CDR3, taken from reference TRBV9 and TRBJ2-3): DSGVTQTPKHLITATGQRVTLRCSPRSGDLSVYWYQQSLDQGLQFLIQYYNGEERAKGNILERFSAQQFPDLHSELNLSSLELGDSALYFCASSVEGANTDTQYFGPGTRLTVL.

The V call is TRBV5-1, the J call TRBJ2-7; D uncertain. CDR3 length: 14 amino acids. V lost 0 bases, J lost 6 bases, and 13 bases lay in between. Germline assignment: CDR1 SGHRS and CDR2 YFSETQ. CDR3 nucleotides: TGCGCCAGCAGCTTGGTCGGTGGTAGCTCCGAGCAGTACTTC. It codes for CASSLVGGSSEQYF.